This T cell receptor beta chain is drawn from a study of T cells in Graves' hyperthyroidism and ophthalmopathy. Turning to the study itself: Prior to any treatment, at the point of initial diagnosis, peripheral blood was collected.

For Graves' hyperthyroidism to be stable, ophthalmopathy could not progress within 18 months. Fresh peripheral blood, 10 ml, was the source of the PBMCs. The investigators amplified TCR beta CDR3 regions from RNA transcripts. A set of HTBI primers served as the primers for a first-round RT-PCR of the TCR CDR3. One entry per CDR3 protein, called by TCRdb with MiXCR from the multiplex PCR reads. The table lists approximately 610,000 distinct CDR3 sequences, approximately 15% of them singletons. There are many counts of this clonotype. V was pared by 5 bases and J by 6 bases, with 6 bases of the junction left unmatched. CDR3 length equals 13 residues.

This TCR derives from a woman under 30 with Graves' hyperthyroidism. The source material was blood. V and J are TRBV12-3 or TRBV12-4 and TRBJ2-7; 8 nucleotides agree with TRBD2. The CDR3 sequence is CASSDTSGGEQYF. In nucleotides, the CDR3 is TGTGCCAGCAGTGATACTAGCGGCGGCGAGCAGTACTTC.